The 19 T cell receptor beta chains below were found in one sample sequenced in a study of CD8 T cells in Susac syndrome. A quantity of about 0.5 to 1 ug RNA underwent reverse transcription using random hexamers. TCRdb called the immunoSEQ multiplex PCR reads again in MiXCR, with one record for every CDR3 protein. The table records fewer than 350,000 distinct CDR3 sequences, approximately 90% of them present only once. The sample was CD8+ T cells from PBMCs. The origin of the receptors is a human donor with multiple sclerosis.

This clonotype has only one observation. The genes are TRBV10-3 and TRBJ2-4; 9 bases agree with TRBD1. This CDR3 region has 20 residues. V dropped 0 bases and J dropped 2; count of bases not matched to a gene: 14. Germline CDR1 ENHRY, CDR2 SYGVKD. The CDR3 DNA reads TGTGCCATCAGTGAGTCGATTGTCCCGCCGGGACAGGGACCCAAAAACATTCAGTACTTC. Residues: CAISESIVPPGQGPKNIQYF.

The chain links TRBV20-1 to TRBJ2-3; the match to TRBD2 covers 8 bases. The CDR3 runs to 13 residues. Trimming removed 0 bases from V and 6 bases from J; junction bases left unmatched: 2. Germline assignment: CDR1 DFQATT and CDR2 SNEGSKA (reference sequence). The DNA of the CDR3 is TGCAGTGCTAGAGACTCGGGGGGGGATACGCAGTATTTT. It codes for CSARDSGGDTQYF.

This chain connects TRBV27 to TRBJ2-1; 11 bases are shared with TRBD2. J was trimmed by 9 bases and V by 8 bases; bases with no gene match: 15. CDR1 is MNHEY, CDR2 SMNVEV, per germline (reference sequence). The CDR3 consists of 16 residues. The CDR3 nucleotides read TGTGCCAGCTCGGATCTAAATAGCGGGGGGGCCGGTGAGCAGTTCTTC. Translation: CASSDLNSGGAGEQFF.

This clonotype appeared a few times. The chain employs TRBV7-2 and TRBJ1-5; D is undetermined. This CDR3 comprises 14 residues. The V gene lost 2 bases and the J gene lost 3 bases, with 8 bases spanning the gap. Germline V gene sequence: CDR1 SGHTA, CDR2 FQGNSA. CDR3 DNA sequence: TGTGCCAGCAGCTTACCTGGGCTCAATCAGCCCCAGCATTTT. Protein product: CASSLPGLNQPQHF.

The V gene is TRBV20-1, the J gene TRBJ2-7; tentative D call: TRBD1 (5 bases). Germline CDR1 and CDR2: DFQATT and SNEGSKA (reference sequence). The length of the CDR3 is 13 residues. Between the trimmed V and J ends, which lost 2 bases and 4 bases, there was a span of 12 bases. CDR3 coding DNA: TGCAGTGCTAGAAAGGGGCTGTTGTACGAGCAGTACTTC. Residues: CSARKGLLYEQYF.

Only a few counts were recorded for this clonotype. V usage is TRBV19 and J usage is TRBJ2-3; a possible D gene is TRBD1 (5 bases). The length of the CDR3 is 15 residues. The germline V gene encodes CDR1 LNHDA and CDR2 SQIVND (reference sequence). The V and J ends lost 4 bases and 2 bases respectively, with 13 bases between them. This CDR3 is CASSKGQSSTDTQYF. CDR3 in DNA: TGTGCCAGTAGTAAGGGGCAGAGCTCCACAGATACGCAGTATTTT.

V gene TRBV7-2 combines with J gene TRBJ2-5; D is undetermined. The CDR3 totals 14 residues. Trimming shortened V by 5 bases and J by 1 base, and 11 bases separated the two germline ends. In germline, CDR1 is SGHTA, CDR2 FQGNSA. CDR3 residues: CASSESLLQETQYF. CDR3 nucleotides: TGTGCCAGCAGCGAGTCATTACTCCAAGAGACCCAGTACTTC.

V usage is TRBV3-1 and J usage is TRBJ2-5; D is ambiguous. The germline V gene has CDR1 LGHDT and CDR2 YNNKEL (reference sequence). V lost 0 bases and J lost 3, with 11 bases in between. The CDR3 is 15 amino acids. The CDR3 spells CASSQDESWEETQYF. CDR3 nucleotide sequence: TGTGCCAGCAGCCAAGACGAGTCCTGGGAAGAGACCCAGTACTTC.

CDR3: CASSDLPVGVPQFF. The CDR3, as DNA: TGTGCCAGCAGTGATCTCCCCGTCGGGGTGCCTCAGTTCTTC. V gene TRBV28 combines with J gene TRBJ2-1; tentative D call: TRBD2 (5 bases). Germline V gene sequence: CDR1 MDHEN, CDR2 SYDVKM. The V end was cut by 5 bases, the J end by 13 bases, with 21 bases between. The length of the CDR3 is 14 residues.

The chain employs TRBV7-6 and TRBJ2-3; no firm D call. CDR1 is SGHVS, CDR2 FNYEAQ, per germline. Trimming left V 1 base short and J 2 bases short, with 7 bases between. This CDR3 has 14 amino acids. The CDR3 sequence: CASSLETYTDTQYF. As DNA, the CDR3 is TGTGCCAGCAGCTTAGAGACTTACACAGATACGCAGTATTTT.

The CDR3 is CASSLGTVFVRDYTF. The CDR3 coding sequence is TGCGCCAGCAGCTTGGGGACAGTGTTCGTCCGTGACTACACCTTC. The rearrangement uses TRBV5-1 and TRBJ1-2; possibly TRBD1 for D (6 bases). With 0 bases removed from V and 10 bases from J, the gap between germline ends came to 19 bases. This CDR3 spans 15 amino acids. CDR1 SGHRS and CDR2 YFSETQ come from the germline V gene.

The chain couples TRBV28 to TRBJ2-1, with D possibly TRBD2 on 6 matching bases. Trimming removed 3 bases from V and 5 bases from J, with 17 bases in between. This CDR3 spans 16 amino acids. CDR1 and CDR2 (germline): MDHEN, SYDVKM. As DNA, the CDR3 is TGTGCCAGCAGTTTCCCCATTATTGGGGGGAACAATGAGCAGTTCTTC. Amino acids: CASSFPIIGGNNEQFF.

V is TRBV19 and J is TRBJ2-7; D possibly matches TRBD1 or TRBD2 (5 bases each). Trimming took off 5 bases at V and 6 bases at J, with 17 bases between the two ends. Per germline, CDR1 LNHDA and CDR2 SQIVND (reference sequence). CDR3 length equals 14 residues. The CDR3 here is CASSYRDGHIEQYF. In DNA, the CDR3 is TGTGCCAGTAGTTACCGGGACGGTCATATCGAGCAGTACTTC.

The chain uses TRBV5-5 and TRBJ2-4; weak D call: TRBD2 (6 bases). V was clipped by 1 base and J by 5 bases, with 10 bases between them. CDR1 and CDR2 (germline): SGHKS, YYEKEE (reference sequence). The CDR3 sequence is 14 residues long. CDR3 coding DNA: TGTGCCAGCAGCTTGATTGGAGGGGAAAACATTCAGTACTTC. This codes for CASSLIGGENIQYF.

Only one count was recorded for this clonotype. The rearrangement links TRBV7-6 to TRBJ2-2; tentatively, D is TRBD1 (6 bases). Trimming took 3 bases from V and 2 from J, leaving 7 bases between them. Germline CDR1 and CDR2: SGHVS and FNYEAQ. This CDR3 is built from 14 residues. CDR3 sequence reads: CASSFGTNTGELFF. The CDR3 nucleotides read TGTGCCAGCAGCTTCGGGACAAACACCGGGGAGCTGTTTTTT.

The rearrangement joins TRBV7-6 to TRBJ2-1, with 11 bases that match TRBD1. This CDR3 has 16 amino acids. V trimming: 3 bases; J trimming: 5 bases; junction bases outside the gene matches: 6. Germline V lookup: CDR1 SGHVS, CDR2 FNYEAQ. The CDR3 reads CASSLGQGEKNNEQFF. The CDR3 nucleotides read TGTGCCAGCAGCTTGGGACAGGGGGAAAAGAACAATGAGCAGTTCTTC. Combining the CDR3 with reference TRBV7-6 and TRBJ2-1 gives the whole variable domain GAGVSQSPRYKVTKRGQDVALRCDPISGHVSLYWYRQALGQGPEFLTYFNYEAQQDKSGLPNDRFSAERPEGSISTLTIQRTEQRDSAMYRCASSLGQGEKNNEQFFGPGTRLTVL.

CDR3 sequence (DNA): TGTGCCCGACTGGTATTTTCCTACGAGCAGTACTTC. Its protein is CARLVFSYEQYF. This rearrangement joins TRBV19 to TRBJ2-7, with D hard to call. CDR1 is LNHDA and CDR2 is SQIVND in the germline V gene (reference sequence). Trimming took 11 bases from V and 1 from J, leaving 12 bases between them. This CDR3 is 12 amino acids long.

This clonotype was observed a few times. This chain uses TRBV7-9 with TRBJ2-1; 7 bases agree with TRBD2. From germline, CDR1 is SEHNR and CDR2 FQNEAQ (reference sequence). This CDR3 has 13 amino acids. V shed 5 bases, J shed 5 bases, and the junction held 3 bases outside the gene matches. CDR3 region: CASSHGGDNEQFF. The CDR3 coding sequence is TGTGCCAGCAGCCATGGGGGGGACAATGAGCAGTTCTTC.

The V gene is TRBV4-2, the J gene TRBJ2-1; no clear D gene. V lost 0 bases to trimming and J lost 4 bases, with 16 bases between them. The CDR3 has 17 residues. Germline-derived CDR1 and CDR2 are LGHNA and YNFKEQ. Written as DNA, the CDR3 is TGTGCCAGCAGCCAAGATGGTGCTAGTACCCCATACAATGAGCAGTTCTTC. Translated: CASSQDGASTPYNEQFF.